The 8 T cell receptor beta chains below all came from one sample that was sequenced in a study of blood T cell repertoires in COVID-19. Assay: immunoSEQ multiplex PCR; the TCRdb copy retains only in-frame clones and omits some. The sample lists approximately 200,000 clones, approximately 88% occurring once. Material for sequencing was peripheral blood. Receptors were obtained from a woman in her 30s with acute or convalescent COVID-19.

The count of this clone is one. V and J are TRBV30 and TRBJ1-2; D gene unclear. The germline V and J ends were trimmed by 3 bases and 4 bases, with 9 bases remaining between them. Germline V gives CDR1 GTSNPN, CDR2 SVGIG (reference sequence). The CDR3 runs to 12 residues. The CDR3 loop reads CAWSLATYGYTF. CDR3 nucleotide sequence: TGTGCCTGGAGCTTGGCCACCTATGGCTACACCTTC.

The chain recombines TRBV28 with TRBJ2-1; 7 bases are a match to TRBD2. The CDR3 runs 14 residues. V lost 6 bases to trimming and J lost 6 bases; unmatched junction nucleotides: 8. Looked up from germline, CDR1 is MDHEN and CDR2 is SYDVKM. The CDR3 DNA reads TGTGCCAGCAGGCCCCCGGGACTACGCAATGAGCAGTTCTTC. This codes for CASRPPGLRNEQFF.

V gene TRBV7-2 combines with J gene TRBJ2-3, with 7 bases fitting TRBD2. With 7 bases clipped from V and 2 bases from J, the junction kept 9 bases outside the gene matches. The CDR3 has 15 amino acids. Germline V gives CDR1 SGHTA, CDR2 FQGNSA. The CDR3 spells CASKRAGVHTDTQYF. DNA of the CDR3: TGTGCCAGCAAGCGGGCGGGAGTACACACAGATACGCAGTATTTT.

The rearrangement uses TRBV5-1 and TRBJ2-3; 10 bases line up with TRBD2. Germline CDR1 is SGHRS and CDR2 is YFSETQ. V was clipped by 2 bases and J by 4 bases; unmatched bases: 7. The CDR3 has 16 amino acids. CDR3 protein: CASSLSGRASADTQYF. DNA for the CDR3: TGCGCCAGCAGCTTAAGCGGGAGGGCCAGCGCAGATACGCAGTATTTT.

The CDR3 reads CASRTGTTYTGELFF. For the CDR3, the DNA is TGCGCCAGCAGGACCGGGACTACCTATACCGGGGAGCTGTTTTTT. The V and J genes are TRBV5-1 and TRBJ2-2; 7 positions agree with TRBD2. There are 15 residues in the CDR3. Germline assignment: CDR1 SGHRS and CDR2 YFSETQ. Trimming removed 5 bases from V and 5 bases from J; junction bases left unmatched: 9. Complete variable domain (other parts from reference TRBV5-1 and TRBJ2-2): KAGVTQTPRYLIKTRGQQVTLSCSPISGHRSVSWYQQTPGQGLQFLFEYFSETQRNKGNFPGRFSGRQFSNSRSEMNVSTLELGDSALYLCASRTGTTYTGELFFGEGSRLTVL.

The V gene is TRBV9, the J gene TRBJ2-3, with a weak D call TRBD2 (6 bases). V gave up 0 bases and J gave up 5 bases, with 13 bases separating them. The CDR3 contains 15 residues. CDR1 and CDR2 (germline): SGDLS, YYNGEE. The DNA of the CDR3 is TGTGCCAGCAGCGTAGCCGGGAGCTCTAAAGATACGCAGTATTTT. Protein product: CASSVAGSSKDTQYF.

The table lists this clone with a few counts. V gene TRBV4-1 combines with J gene TRBJ1-2; D unresolved. This CDR3 is built from 17 residues. Germline V gene sequence: CDR1 MGHRA, CDR2 YSYEKL. Trimming shortened V by 1 base and J by 2 bases, and 17 bases separated the two germline ends. CDR3 region: CASSQAVLPGLNYGYTF. The DNA for the CDR3 is TGCGCCAGCAGCCAAGCGGTTCTTCCGGGTTTGAACTATGGCTACACCTTC.

This clone was recorded once. V gene TRBV29-1 combines with J gene TRBJ1-1; D is possibly TRBD1 (5 bases). The CDR3 is made up of 13 amino acids. Trimming removed 6 bases from V and 5 bases from J, with 16 bases in between. The germline V gene has CDR1 SQVTM and CDR2 ANQGSEA. In nucleotides, the CDR3 is TGCAGCGTCGTACGGGGGTCGGAGACTGAAGCTTTCTTT. Protein product: CSVVRGSETEAFF.